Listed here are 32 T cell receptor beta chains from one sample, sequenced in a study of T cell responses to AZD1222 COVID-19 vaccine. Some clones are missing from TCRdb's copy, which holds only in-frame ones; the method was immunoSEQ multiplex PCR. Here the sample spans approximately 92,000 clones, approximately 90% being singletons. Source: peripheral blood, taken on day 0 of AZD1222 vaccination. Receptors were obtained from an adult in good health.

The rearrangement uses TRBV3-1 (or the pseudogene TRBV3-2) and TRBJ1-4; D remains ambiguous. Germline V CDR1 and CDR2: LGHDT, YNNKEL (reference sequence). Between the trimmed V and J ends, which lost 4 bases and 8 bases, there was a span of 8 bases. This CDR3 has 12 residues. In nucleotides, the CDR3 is TGTGCCAGCAGCCGAGCGGGGGAAAAACTGTTTTTT. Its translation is CASSRAGEKLFF.

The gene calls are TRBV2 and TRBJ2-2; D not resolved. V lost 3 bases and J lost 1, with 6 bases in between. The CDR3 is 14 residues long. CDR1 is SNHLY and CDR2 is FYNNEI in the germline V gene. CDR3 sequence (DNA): TGTGCCAGCAGTGACAGCTTGAACACCGGGGAGCTGTTTTTT. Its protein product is CASSDSLNTGELFF.

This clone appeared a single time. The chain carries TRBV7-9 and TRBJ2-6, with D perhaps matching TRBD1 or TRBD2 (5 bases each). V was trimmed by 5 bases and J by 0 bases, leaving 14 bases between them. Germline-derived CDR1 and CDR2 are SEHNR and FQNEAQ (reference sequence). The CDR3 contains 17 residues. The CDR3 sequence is CASSGRDRYSGANVLTF. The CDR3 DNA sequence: TGTGCCAGCAGCGGCCGGGACCGCTACTCTGGGGCCAACGTCCTGACTTTC.

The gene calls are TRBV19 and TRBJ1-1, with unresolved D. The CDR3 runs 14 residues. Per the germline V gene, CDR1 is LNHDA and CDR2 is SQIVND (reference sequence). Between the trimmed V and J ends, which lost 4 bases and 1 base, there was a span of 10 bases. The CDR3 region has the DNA TGTGCCAGTAGTACCCCTCGGGGGAACACTGAAGCTTTCTTT. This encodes CASSTPRGNTEAFF.

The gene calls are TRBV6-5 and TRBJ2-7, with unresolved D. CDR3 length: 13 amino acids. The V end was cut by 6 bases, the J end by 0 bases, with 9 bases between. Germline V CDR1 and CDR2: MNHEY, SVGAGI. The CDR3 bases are TGTGCCAGCAGGCAGTCAGGCTCCTACGAGCAGTACTTC. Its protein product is CASRQSGSYEQYF.

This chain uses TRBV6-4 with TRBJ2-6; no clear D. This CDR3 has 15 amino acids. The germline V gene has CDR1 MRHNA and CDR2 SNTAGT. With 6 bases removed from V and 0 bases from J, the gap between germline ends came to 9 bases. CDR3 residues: CASSDTDSGANVLTF. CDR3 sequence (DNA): TGTGCCAGCAGCGACACCGACTCTGGGGCCAACGTCCTGACTTTC.

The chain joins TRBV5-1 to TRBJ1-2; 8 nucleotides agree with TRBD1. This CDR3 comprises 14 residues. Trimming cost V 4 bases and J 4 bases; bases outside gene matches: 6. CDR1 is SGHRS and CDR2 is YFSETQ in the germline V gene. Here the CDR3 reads CASSGTGGGYGYTF. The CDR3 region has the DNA TGCGCCAGCAGCGGAACAGGGGGAGGCTATGGCTACACCTTC. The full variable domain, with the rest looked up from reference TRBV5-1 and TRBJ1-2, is KAGVTQTPRYLIKTRGQQVTLSCSPISGHRSVSWYQQTPGQGLQFLFEYFSETQRNKGNFPGRFSGRQFSNSRSEMNVSTLELGDSALYLCASSGTGGGYGYTFGSGTRLTVV.

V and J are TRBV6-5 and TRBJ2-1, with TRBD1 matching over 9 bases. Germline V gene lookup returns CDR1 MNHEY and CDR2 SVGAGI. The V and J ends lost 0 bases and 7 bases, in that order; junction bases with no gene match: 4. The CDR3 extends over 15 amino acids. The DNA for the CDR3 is TGTGCCAGCAGTTACTCGACAGGGGGAGGGAATGAGCAGTTCTTC. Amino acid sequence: CASSYSTGGGNEQFF.

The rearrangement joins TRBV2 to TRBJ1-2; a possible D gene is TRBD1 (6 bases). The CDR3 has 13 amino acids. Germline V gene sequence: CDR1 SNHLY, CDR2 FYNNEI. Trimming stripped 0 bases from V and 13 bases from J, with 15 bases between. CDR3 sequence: CASSEARQVAGTF. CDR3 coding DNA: TGTGCCAGCAGTGAAGCGAGACAGGTGGCTGGCACCTTC. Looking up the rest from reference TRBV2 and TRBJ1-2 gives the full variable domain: EPEVTQTPSHQVTQMGQEVILRCVPISNHLYFYWYRQILGQKVEFLVSFYNNEISEKSEIFDDQFSVERPDGSNFTLKIRSTKLEDSAMYFCASSEARQVAGTFGSGTRLTVV.

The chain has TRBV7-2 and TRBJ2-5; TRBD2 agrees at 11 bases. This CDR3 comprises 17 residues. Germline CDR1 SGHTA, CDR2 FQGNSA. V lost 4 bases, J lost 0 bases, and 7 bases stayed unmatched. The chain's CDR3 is CASSSPSGGLYQETQYF. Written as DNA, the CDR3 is TGTGCCAGCAGCTCACCTAGCGGGGGGTTGTACCAAGAGACCCAGTACTTC.

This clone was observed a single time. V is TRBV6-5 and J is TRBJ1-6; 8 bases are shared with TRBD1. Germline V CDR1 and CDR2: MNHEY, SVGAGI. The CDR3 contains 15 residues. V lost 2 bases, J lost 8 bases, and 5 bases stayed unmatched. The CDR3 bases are TGTGCCAGCAGTTACACGACAGGGGAAGATTCACCCCTCCACTTT. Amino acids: CASSYTTGEDSPLHF.

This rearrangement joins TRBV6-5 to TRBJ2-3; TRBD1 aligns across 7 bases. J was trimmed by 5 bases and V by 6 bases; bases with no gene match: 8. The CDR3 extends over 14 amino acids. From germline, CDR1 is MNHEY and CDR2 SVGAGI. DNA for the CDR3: TGTGCCAGCAGCCCACAGGGGTCAAGAGATACGCAGTATTTT. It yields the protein CASSPQGSRDTQYF.

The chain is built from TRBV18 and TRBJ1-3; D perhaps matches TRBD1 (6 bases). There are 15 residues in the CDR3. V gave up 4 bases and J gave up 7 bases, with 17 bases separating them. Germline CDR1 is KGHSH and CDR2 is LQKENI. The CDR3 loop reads CASSQSEGVINTIYF. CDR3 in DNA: TGTGCCAGCTCACAGTCAGAGGGGGTGATCAACACCATATATTTT. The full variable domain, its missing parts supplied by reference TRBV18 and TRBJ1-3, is NAGVMQNPRHLVRRRGQEARLRCSPMKGHSHVYWYRQLPEEGLKFMVYLQKENIIDESGMPKERFSAEFPKEGPSILRIQQVVRGDSAAYFCASSQSEGVINTIYFGEGSWLTVV.

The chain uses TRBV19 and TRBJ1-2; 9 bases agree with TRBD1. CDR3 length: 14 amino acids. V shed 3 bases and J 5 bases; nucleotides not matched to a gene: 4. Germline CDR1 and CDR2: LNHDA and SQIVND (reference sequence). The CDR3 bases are TGTGCCAGTAGTATGGACAGGGGATATTATGGCTACACCTTC. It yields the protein CASSMDRGYYGYTF.

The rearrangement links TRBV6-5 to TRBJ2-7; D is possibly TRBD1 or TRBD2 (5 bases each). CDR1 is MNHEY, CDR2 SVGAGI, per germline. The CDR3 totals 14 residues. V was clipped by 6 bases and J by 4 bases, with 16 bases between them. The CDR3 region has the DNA TGTGCCAGCAGGCCCGGGACGGCTATATACGAGCAGTACTTC. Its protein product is CASRPGTAIYEQYF.

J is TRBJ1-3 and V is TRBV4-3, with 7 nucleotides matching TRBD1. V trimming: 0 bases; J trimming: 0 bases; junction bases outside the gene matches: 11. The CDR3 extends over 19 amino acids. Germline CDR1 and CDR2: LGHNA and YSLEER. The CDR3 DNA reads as TGCGCCAGCAGCCAAGAGATAGGGACAGACTATTACTCTGGAAACACCATATATTTT. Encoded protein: CASSQEIGTDYYSGNTIYF.

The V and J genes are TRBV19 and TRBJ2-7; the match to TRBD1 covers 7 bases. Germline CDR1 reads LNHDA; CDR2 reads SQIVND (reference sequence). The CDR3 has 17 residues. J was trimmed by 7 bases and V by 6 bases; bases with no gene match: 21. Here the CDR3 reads CASRLQGGTDAFGEQYF. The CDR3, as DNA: TGTGCCAGTAGACTTCAGGGTGGGACAGATGCTTTTGGGGAGCAGTACTTC.

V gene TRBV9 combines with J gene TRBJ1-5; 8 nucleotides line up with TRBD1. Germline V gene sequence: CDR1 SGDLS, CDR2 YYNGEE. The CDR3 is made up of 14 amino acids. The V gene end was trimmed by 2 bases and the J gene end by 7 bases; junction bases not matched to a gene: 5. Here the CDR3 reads CASSVDRGSQPQHF. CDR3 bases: TGTGCCAGCAGCGTTGACAGGGGAAGCCAGCCCCAGCATTTT.

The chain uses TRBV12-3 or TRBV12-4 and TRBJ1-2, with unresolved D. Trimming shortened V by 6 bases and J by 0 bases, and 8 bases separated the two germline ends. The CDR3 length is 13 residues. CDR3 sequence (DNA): TGTGCCAGCAGGCGAACAGCTAACTATGGCTACACCTTC. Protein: CASRRTANYGYTF.

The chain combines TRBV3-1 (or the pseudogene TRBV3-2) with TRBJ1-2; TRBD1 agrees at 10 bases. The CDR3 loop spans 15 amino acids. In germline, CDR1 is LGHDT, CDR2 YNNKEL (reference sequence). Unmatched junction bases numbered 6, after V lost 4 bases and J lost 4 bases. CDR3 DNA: TGTGCCAGCAGCCCAGACAGGGGGCAGGTCTATGGCTACACCTTC. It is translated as CASSPDRGQVYGYTF.

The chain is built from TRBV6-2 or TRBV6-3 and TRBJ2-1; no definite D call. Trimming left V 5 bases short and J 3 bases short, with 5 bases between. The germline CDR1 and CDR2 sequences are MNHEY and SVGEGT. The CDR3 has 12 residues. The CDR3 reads CASSRSYNEQFF. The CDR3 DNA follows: TGTGCCAGCAGTCGGAGCTACAATGAGCAGTTCTTC.

DNA for the CDR3: TGCGCCAGCAGCCAGGGACAGCCCTCTAACTATGGCTACACCTTC. Its protein is CASSQGQPSNYGYTF. The rearrangement joins TRBV4-1 to TRBJ1-2, with 7 nucleotides matching TRBD1. The V gene's germline CDR1 is MGHRA and CDR2 YSYEKL. The trim removed 3 bases at V and 0 bases at J, leaving 4 bases unmatched. This CDR3 is built from 15 residues.

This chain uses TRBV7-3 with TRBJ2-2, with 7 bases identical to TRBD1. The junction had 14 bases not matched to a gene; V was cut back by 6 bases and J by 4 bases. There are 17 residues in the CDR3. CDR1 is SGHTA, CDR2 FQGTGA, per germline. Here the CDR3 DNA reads TGTGCCAGCAGTCCAAGGACCAACTCAGGGGGCACCGGGGAGCTGTTTTTT. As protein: CASSPRTNSGGTGELFF.

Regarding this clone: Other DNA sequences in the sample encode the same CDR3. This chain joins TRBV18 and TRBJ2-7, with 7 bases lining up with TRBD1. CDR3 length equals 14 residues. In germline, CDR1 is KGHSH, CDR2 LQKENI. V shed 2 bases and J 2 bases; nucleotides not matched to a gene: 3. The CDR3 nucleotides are TGTGCCAGCTCACCAAGACAGGGCACCTACGAGCAGTACTTC. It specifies CASSPRQGTYEQYF.

The CDR3 DNA reads as TGTGCCAGTAGTATAAACCTGAACAATGAGCAGTTCTTC. Protein sequence: CASSINLNNEQFF. The chain links TRBV19 to TRBJ2-1; D is uncertain. The germline CDR1 and CDR2 sequences are LNHDA and SQIVND (reference sequence). There are 13 residues in the CDR3. Trimming took 2 bases from V and 5 from J, leaving 7 bases between them.

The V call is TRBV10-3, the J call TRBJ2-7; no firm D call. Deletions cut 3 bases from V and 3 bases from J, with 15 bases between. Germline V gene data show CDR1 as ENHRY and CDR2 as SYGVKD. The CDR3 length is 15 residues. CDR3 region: CAISDLSPPYYEQYF. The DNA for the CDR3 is TGTGCCATCAGTGATTTGAGCCCCCCCTACTACGAGCAGTACTTC.

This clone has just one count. The CDR3 spells CASSRTGLGSYNEQFF. The CDR3 region has the DNA TGTGCCAGCAGCAGGACGGGACTAGGCTCCTACAATGAGCAGTTCTTC. The J gene is TRBJ2-1, the V gene TRBV7-2, with TRBD2 identical over 8 bases. Losses at the gene ends were 5 bases for V and 0 bases for J; bases not matched to a gene: 6. Germline CDR1 is SGHTA and CDR2 is FQGNSA. The CDR3 extends over 16 amino acids.

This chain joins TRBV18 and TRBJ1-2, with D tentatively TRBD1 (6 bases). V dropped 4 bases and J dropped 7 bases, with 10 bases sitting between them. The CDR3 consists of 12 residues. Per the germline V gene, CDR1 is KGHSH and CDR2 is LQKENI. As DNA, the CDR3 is TGTGCCAGCTCACACAGGGAATCTGGCTACACCTTC. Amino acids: CASSHRESGYTF.

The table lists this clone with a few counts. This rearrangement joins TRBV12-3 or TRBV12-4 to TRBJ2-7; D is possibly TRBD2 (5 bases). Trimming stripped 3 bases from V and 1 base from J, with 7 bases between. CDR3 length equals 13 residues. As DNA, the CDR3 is TGTGCCAGCAGTTTTTGGGAGTCCTACGAGCAGTACTTC. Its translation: CASSFWESYEQYF.

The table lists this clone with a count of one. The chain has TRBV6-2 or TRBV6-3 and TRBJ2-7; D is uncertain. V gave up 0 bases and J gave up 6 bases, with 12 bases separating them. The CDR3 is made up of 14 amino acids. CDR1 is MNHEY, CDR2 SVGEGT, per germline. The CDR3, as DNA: TGTGCCAGCAGTTACTCGGGCAGATCGGGCGAGCAGTACTTC. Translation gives CASSYSGRSGEQYF.

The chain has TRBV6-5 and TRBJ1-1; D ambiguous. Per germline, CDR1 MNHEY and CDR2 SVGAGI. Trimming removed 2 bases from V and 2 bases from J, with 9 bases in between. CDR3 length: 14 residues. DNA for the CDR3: TGTGCCAGCAGTTACGCTCGGGGAAACACTGAAGCTTTCTTT. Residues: CASSYARGNTEAFF.

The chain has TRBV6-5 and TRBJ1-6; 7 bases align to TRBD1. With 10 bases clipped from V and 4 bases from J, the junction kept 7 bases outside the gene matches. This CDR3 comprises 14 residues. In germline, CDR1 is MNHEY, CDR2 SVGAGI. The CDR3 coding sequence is TGTGCCACAAACCCGGGACAGTATAATTCACCCCTCCACTTT. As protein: CATNPGQYNSPLHF.